The T cell receptor (beta chain) described here comes from a study of shared clonotypes between healthy human individuals (dated by TCRdb to 2019 to 2021). About the investigation overall: The cohort comprised a couple of women and a few men aged 18 to 49 years. For each donor, three plates each were used for CD4 naive and CD4 memory, two plates were used for CD8 naive, and one plate was used for CD8 memory. Blood TCR repertoires of roughly five healthy adults were deeply sequenced to estimate repertoire size and the extent of clonotype sharing between individuals. To increase sequencing depth and limit assay-specific biases, different laboratories used diverse techniques to prepare libraries and sequence TCR repertoires. Between about 0.85 and 8.9 billion PBMCs per donor were obtained by leukapheresis. Points the paper makes about the study in general: Clonotypes shared by all four sorted-subset donors showed higher generation probabilities than non-shared clonotypes. Even with the large sequencing depth, rarefaction of the sorted-subset datasets indicated that sequencing was incomplete. Naive subsets generally had larger estimated clonotype richness than memory subsets did. Only blood was sampled, and tissue TCR repertoires likely differ from those in blood. Pairwise subsampling indicated that sequencing depth was expected to affect the degree of clonotype sharing among donors. The genetic and exposure-history diversity represented was limited by the small number of donors. When four donors were compared, the shared fraction of clonotypes was about 5.5% for naive CD4, 3% to 4% for naive CD8, 2.3% for memory CD4, and roughly 0.43% for memory CD8.

CD8 naive samples were CD45RO-negative cells positively selected for CCR7, giving a CD45RA+CCR7+ population that excluded TemRA cells. The donors were healthy, HIV-negative adults with no recently reported acute infections or vaccinations. All donors were Caucasian adults living in Nashville, Tennessee, USA. Blood was obtained by leukapheresis, after which PBMCs were separated by Ficoll-Histopaque density gradient centrifugation and cryopreserved in liquid nitrogen vapor phase. Purity and quantity of every magnetically sorted T cell population were checked by analytical flow cytometry. Genomic DNA was isolated from each sorted fraction and quantified by UV absorbance on a Nanodrop 2000c. The CDR3, cysteine through phenylalanine, is 17 amino acids long. Only the CDR3 portion is preserved as DNA: 51 bases, with reading frame beginning at the first base. The trim is 0 bases for V and 5 bases for J, with a gap of 20 bases between the germline ends. From the germline V gene, CDR1 is MGHRA and CDR2 is YSYEKL.

As regards this clone: The antigen this receptor binds is unknown. No quality values exist for individual bases; no much larger clone is one base distant.

Using the deep immunoSEQ assay, multiplex PCR amplified TCR CDR3 regions from genomic DNA. Extracted genomic DNA from each cell subset was spread evenly across all wells of several immunoSEQ 96-well plates, with each plate serving as a replicate. For sorted subsets, each replicate PCR was loaded with 150 to 250 ng genomic DNA, equivalent to 32,000 or so T cell genomes. Purified libraries were measured with a Qubit 3.0 fluorometer, size-checked on a Bioanalyzer 2100, and measured again with the KAPA Library Quantification kit. A separate single-read 150-cycle Illumina NextSeq 550 flow cell was used to sequence each immunoSEQ 96-well plate. In the paper's pipeline: The immunoSEQ output contained only junctional sequences without quality scores, so filtering could not match that applied to full-length reads. To assign V/J genes and CDR3, sequences were annotated using PyIR, a Python wrapper for IgBLAST v1.9, with IMGT germline references. Reads were removed for weak V/J assignments (E-value above 1e-6), missing CDR3, stop codons, out-of-frame junctions, or ambiguous translated residues. V3J clonotypes were defined as sequences sharing an identical inferred V gene, J gene, and CDR3 amino acid sequence. Percentage overlap between repertoires was computed as shared unique clonotypes divided by the size of the smaller repertoire. Repertoire richness was assessed with RTK rarefaction, the Chao1 estimator, and Recon v2.1 estimates of unobserved clonotypes. OLGA was used to compute generation probabilities for all TCRbeta clonotypes that the gDNA method yielded from a handful of donors. The table comes from immuneACCESS by way of TCRdb, which keeps in-frame sequences with V and J called. Part of the clones is missing from these tables; in studies checked, under half for an unresolved V gene and the rest for unknown reasons. V and J calls plus clone size are reproduced from that table; the DNA served to infer D and trimming. Across this sample there are roughly 2 million clones, with roughly 94% seen only once. The ten largest clones represent around 1.1% of the sample.

The TCR comes from a man between 18 and 35 years old in good health. This chain joins TRBV4-1 to TRBJ2-7; the D gene is perhaps TRBD1, from 5 matching bases. Sequencing was carried out using naive CD8+ T cells sorted from blood. Sample cell subset or site, as interpreted from the label and publication: CD45RA+CCR7+. The nucleotide sequence reads TGCGCCAGCAGCCAAGATCTAACCCACCTAGGGGCAAACGAGCAGTACTTC. Translation gives CASSQDLTHLGANEQYF.